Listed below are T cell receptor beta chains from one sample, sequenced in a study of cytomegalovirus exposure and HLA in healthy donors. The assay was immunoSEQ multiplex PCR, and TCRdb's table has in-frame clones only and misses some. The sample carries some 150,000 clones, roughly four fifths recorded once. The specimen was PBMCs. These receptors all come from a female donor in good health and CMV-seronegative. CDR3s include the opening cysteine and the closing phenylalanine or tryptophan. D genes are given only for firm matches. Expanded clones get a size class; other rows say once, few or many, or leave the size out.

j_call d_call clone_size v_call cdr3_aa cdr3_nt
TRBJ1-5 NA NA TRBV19 CASKLGQSLMPQHF TGTGCCAGTAAGCTTGGACAGTCTCTTATGCCCCAGCATTTT
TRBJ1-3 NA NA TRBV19 CASSYPARGIGDTIYF TGTGCCAGTAGCTACCCTGCCCGAGGGATAGGAGACACCATATATTTT
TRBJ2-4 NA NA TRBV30 CAWSVKGGGNSQYF TGTGCCTGGAGTGTAAAGGGAGGGGGAAACAGTCAGTACTTC
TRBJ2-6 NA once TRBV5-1 CASSEQGPGANVLTF TGCGCCAGCAGTGAACAGGGACCTGGGGCCAACGTCCTGACTTTC
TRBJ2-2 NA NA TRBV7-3 CASSPKQSGELFF TGTGCCAGCAGCCCTAAACAGTCAGGGGAGCTGTTTTTT
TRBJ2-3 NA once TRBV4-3 CASSQGTGPSTDTQYF TGCGCCAGCAGCCAAGGTACAGGGCCCAGCACAGATACGCAGTATTTT
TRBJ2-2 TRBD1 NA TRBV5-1 CASSLLGQGVGRGTGELFF TGCGCCAGCAGCTTGTTGGGACAGGGCGTCGGTAGGGGCACCGGGGAGCTGTTTTTT
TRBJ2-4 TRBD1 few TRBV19 CASSDQTGVAKNIQYF TGTGCCAGTAGTGACCAAACAGGGGTGGCCAAAAACATTCAGTACTTC
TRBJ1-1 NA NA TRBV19 CASSPGPGLNTEAFF TGTGCCAGTAGCCCCGGGCCAGGGCTGAACACTGAAGCTTTCTTT
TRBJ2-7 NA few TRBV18 CASSPPGRTEPANEQYF TGTGCCAGCTCACCACCGGGTAGAACGGAGCCAGCCAACGAGCAGTACTTC
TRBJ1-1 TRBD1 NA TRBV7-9 CASSFSGGSSEAFF TGTGCCAGCAGCTTTTCAGGGGGCTCTAGTGAAGCTTTCTTT
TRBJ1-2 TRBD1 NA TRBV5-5 CASSLGTGGYGYTF TGTGCCAGCAGCTTGGGCACAGGGGGCTATGGCTACACCTTC
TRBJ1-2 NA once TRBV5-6 CASSLRSLNYGYTF TGTGCCAGCAGCTTGAGGAGTCTGAACTATGGCTACACCTTC
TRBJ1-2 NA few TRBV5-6 CASSRDRIYGYTF TGTGCCAGCAGCCGAGACAGGATCTATGGCTACACCTTC
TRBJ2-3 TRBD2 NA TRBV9 CASSVSGGLESQKQYF TGTGCCAGCAGCGTATCGGGGGGACTAGAGTCCCAGAAGCAGTATTTT
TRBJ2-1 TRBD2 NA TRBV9 CASSVEAGGPYNEQFF TGTGCCAGCAGCGTGGAAGCGGGGGGCCCCTACAATGAGCAGTTCTTC
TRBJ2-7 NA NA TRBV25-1 CASGRRGPPYEQYF TGTGCCAGCGGAAGAAGAGGGCCCCCCTACGAGCAGTACTTC
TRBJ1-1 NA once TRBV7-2 CASSLELGRMWSPEAFF TGTGCCAGCAGCTTAGAGCTGGGCAGAATGTGGTCTCCTGAAGCTTTCTTT
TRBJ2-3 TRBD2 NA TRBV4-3 CASSQESGRLDTQYF TGCGCCAGCAGCCAAGAAAGCGGGAGATTAGATACGCAGTATTTT
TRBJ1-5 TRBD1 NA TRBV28 CAGGTGVNQPQHF TGTGCCGGGGGGACAGGGGTCAATCAGCCCCAGCATTTT
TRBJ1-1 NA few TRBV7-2 CASSSGMNTEAFF TGTGCCAGCAGCTCCGGGATGAACACTGAAGCTTTCTTT
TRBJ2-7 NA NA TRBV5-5 CASSLGLYSYEQYF TGTGCCAGCAGCTTGGGTCTTTATTCCTACGAGCAGTACTTC
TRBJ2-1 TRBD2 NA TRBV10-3 CAIKKRDTGTSGRENEQFF TGTGCCATCAAAAAGAGGGACACCGGGACTAGCGGGAGGGAAAACGAGCAGTTCTTC
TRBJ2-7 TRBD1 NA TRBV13 CASSLEQGAYEQYF TGTGCCAGCAGCTTAGAGCAGGGGGCGTATGAGCAGTACTTC
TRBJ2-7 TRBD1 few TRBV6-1 CASSRQGLDYEQYF TGTGCCAGCAGTAGACAGGGGCTGGACTACGAGCAGTACTTC
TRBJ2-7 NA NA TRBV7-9 CASSHLPGEQYF TGTGCCAGCAGCCACCTTCCGGGGGAGCAGTACTTC
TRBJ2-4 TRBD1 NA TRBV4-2 CASSQDMGTAKNSQYF TGTGCCAGCAGCCAAGATATGGGGACAGCCAAAAACAGTCAGTACTTC
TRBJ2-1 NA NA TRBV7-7 CASSSGRGLNNEQFF TGTGCTAGCAGTTCCGGGCGGGGGCTAAACAATGAGCAGTTCTTC
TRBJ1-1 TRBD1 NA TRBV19 CASSTGQGWRTEAFF TGTGCCAGTAGTACCGGACAGGGTTGGAGAACTGAAGCTTTCTTT
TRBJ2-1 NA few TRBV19 CASSIEKMGRRYNEQFF TGTGCCAGTAGTATAGAAAAAATGGGGCGACGATACAATGAGCAGTTCTTC
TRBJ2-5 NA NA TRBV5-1 CASSLDRETQYF TGCGCCAGCAGCTTGGACAGGGAGACCCAGTACTTC
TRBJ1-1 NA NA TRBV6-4 CASSETAGGLAEAFF TGTGCCAGCAGTGAGACGGCGGGGGGCCTTGCTGAAGCTTTCTTT
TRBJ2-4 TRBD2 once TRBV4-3 CASSRWGGTSGKNIQYF TGCGCCAGCAGCCGGTGGGGAGGGACTAGCGGGAAAAACATTCAGTACTTC
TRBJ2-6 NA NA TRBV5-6 CASSPQRISGANVLTF TGTGCCAGCAGTCCCCAGAGGATCTCTGGGGCCAACGTCCTGACTTTC
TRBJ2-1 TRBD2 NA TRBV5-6 CASSLIASGHYNEQFF TGTGCCAGCAGCTTGATCGCTAGCGGTCACTACAATGAGCAGTTCTTC
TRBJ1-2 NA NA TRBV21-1 CASSKAGQGGGYTF TGTGCCAGCAGCAAAGCGGGACAGGGAGGTGGCTACACCTTC
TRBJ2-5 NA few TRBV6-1 CASSAMEGSWETQYF TGTGCCAGCAGTGCCATGGAGGGATCATGGGAGACCCAGTACTTC
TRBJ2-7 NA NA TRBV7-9 CASSFTNLSKTYEQYF TGTGCCAGCAGCTTCACTAACCTCTCGAAAACCTACGAGCAGTACTTC
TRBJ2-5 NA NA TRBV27 CASSDLGSQETQYF TGTGCCAGCAGTGACTTGGGGAGTCAAGAGACCCAGTACTTC
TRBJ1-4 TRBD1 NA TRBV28 CASSLEGAIGHKNEKLFF TGTGCCAGCAGCCTTGAGGGGGCCATTGGACATAAGAATGAAAAACTGTTTTTT
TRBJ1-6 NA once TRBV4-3 CASSQEEGSPLHF TGCGCCAGCAGCCAAGAAGAGGGTTCACCCCTCCACTTT
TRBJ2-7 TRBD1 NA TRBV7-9 CASSLASWRRTGAYEQYF TGTGCCAGCAGCTTAGCGTCCTGGAGACGGACAGGGGCTTACGAGCAGTACTTC
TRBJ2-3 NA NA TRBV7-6 CASSSTAWTVSDTQYF TGTGCCAGCAGCTCTACCGCCTGGACTGTTTCAGATACGCAGTATTTT
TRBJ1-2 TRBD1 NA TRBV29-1 CSVVRDRGHGYTF TGCAGCGTTGTTAGGGACAGGGGGCACGGCTACACCTTC
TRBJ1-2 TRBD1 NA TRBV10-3 CAISESTRTGRPDLYGYTF TGTGCCATCAGTGAATCTACGAGGACAGGACGACCAGACCTCTATGGCTACACCTTC
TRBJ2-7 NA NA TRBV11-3 CASSLGAGEQYF TGTGCCAGCAGCTTAGGGGCAGGCGAGCAGTACTTC
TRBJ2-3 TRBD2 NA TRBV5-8 CASSLAGTSADTQYF TGTGCCAGCAGCTTGGCAGGGACTAGCGCGGATACGCAGTATTTT
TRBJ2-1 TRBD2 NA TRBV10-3 CAISERTSGPNEQFF TGTGCCATCAGTGAGCGGACTAGCGGACCCAATGAGCAGTTCTTC
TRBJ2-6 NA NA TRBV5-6 CASSFQGSGANVLTF TGTGCCAGCAGCTTCCAGGGCTCTGGGGCCAACGTCCTGACTTTC
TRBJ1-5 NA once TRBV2 CASATPWRGVSNQPQHF TGTGCCAGCGCTACCCCCTGGAGGGGTGTTAGCAATCAGCCCCAGCATTTT
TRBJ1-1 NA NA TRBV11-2 CASSLKFQTGIKNTEAFF TGTGCCAGCAGCTTAAAATTTCAAACAGGGATCAAGAACACTGAAGCTTTCTTT
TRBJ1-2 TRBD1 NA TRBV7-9 CASSLAEGAMRYTF TGTGCCAGCAGCCTGGCGGAGGGGGCTATGCGCTACACCTTC
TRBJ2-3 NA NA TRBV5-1 CASSLIVGLTATDTQYF TGCGCCAGCAGCTTGATAGTCGGACTTACTGCCACAGATACGCAGTATTTT
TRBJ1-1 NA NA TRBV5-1 CASSGGRSSAFF TGCGCCAGCTCGGGGGGACGTAGTTCGGCTTTCTTT